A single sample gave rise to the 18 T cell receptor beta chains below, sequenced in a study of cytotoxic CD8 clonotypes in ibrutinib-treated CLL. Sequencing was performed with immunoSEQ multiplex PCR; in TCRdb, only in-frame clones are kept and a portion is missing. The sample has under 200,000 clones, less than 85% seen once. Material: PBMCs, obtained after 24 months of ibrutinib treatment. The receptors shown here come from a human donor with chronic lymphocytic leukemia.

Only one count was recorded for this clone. The DNA for the CDR3 is TGTGCCAGCAGGCAGGGGTCGGCGAACACTGAAGCTTTCTTT. Translated: CASRQGSANTEAFF. This chain links TRBV7-3 with TRBJ1-1, with D maybe TRBD1 (6 bases). V was shortened by 6 bases and J by 1 base, with 12 bases between the two germline ends. The length of the CDR3 is 14 residues. In germline, CDR1 is SGHTA, CDR2 FQGTGA.

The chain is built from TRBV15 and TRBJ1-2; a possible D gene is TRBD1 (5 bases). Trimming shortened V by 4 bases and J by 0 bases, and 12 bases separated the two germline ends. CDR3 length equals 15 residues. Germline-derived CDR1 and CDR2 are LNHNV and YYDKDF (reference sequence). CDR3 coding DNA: TGTGCCACCAGCAAGGTACAGGAGCCTAACTATGGCTACACCTTC. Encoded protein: CATSKVQEPNYGYTF.

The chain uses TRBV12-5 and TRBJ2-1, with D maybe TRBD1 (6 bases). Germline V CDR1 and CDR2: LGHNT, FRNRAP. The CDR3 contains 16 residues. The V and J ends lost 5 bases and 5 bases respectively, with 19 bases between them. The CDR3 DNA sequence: TGTGCTAGTGGTGGACCGGGACAAGTCTTCGACAATGAGCAGTTCTTC. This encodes CASGGPGQVFDNEQFF.

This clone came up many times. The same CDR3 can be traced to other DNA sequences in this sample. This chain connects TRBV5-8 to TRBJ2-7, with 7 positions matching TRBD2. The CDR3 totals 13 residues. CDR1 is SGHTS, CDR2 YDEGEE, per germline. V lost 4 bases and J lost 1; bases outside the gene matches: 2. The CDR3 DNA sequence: TGTGCCAGCAGCCTGCGGGGGTCCTACGAGCAGTACTTC. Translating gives CASSLRGSYEQYF. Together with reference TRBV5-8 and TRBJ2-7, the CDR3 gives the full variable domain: EAGVTQSPTHLIKTRGQQATLRCSPISGHTSVYWYQQALGLGLQFLLWYDEGEERNRGNFPPRFSGRQFPNYSSELNVNALELEDSALYLCASSLRGSYEQYFGPGTRLTVT.

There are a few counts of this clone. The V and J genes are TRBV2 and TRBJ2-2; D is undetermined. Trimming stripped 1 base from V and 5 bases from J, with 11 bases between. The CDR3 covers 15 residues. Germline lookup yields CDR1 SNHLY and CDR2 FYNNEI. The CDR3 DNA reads TGTGCCAGCAGTGAAGACCAGCTGGTGACCGGGGAGCTGTTTTTT. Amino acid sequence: CASSEDQLVTGELFF.

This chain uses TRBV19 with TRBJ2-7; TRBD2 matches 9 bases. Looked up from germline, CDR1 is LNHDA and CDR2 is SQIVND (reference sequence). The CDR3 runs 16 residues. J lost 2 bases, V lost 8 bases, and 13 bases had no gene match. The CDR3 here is CASRTGALAGPYEQYF. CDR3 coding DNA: TGTGCCAGTCGCACAGGTGCCCTAGCGGGACCCTACGAGCAGTACTTC. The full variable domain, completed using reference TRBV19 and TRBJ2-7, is DGGITQSPKYLFRKEGQNVTLSCEQNLNHDAMYWYRQDPGQGLRLIYYSQIVNDFQKGDIAEGYSVSREKKESFPLTVTSAQKNPTAFYLCASRTGALAGPYEQYFGPGTRLTVT.

The DNA of the CDR3 is TGTGCCAGCAGCTTCGCCCGACAGAACTATGGCTACACCTTC. This gives the protein CASSFARQNYGYTF. The rearrangement uses TRBV11-1 and TRBJ1-2; tentative D call: TRBD1 (5 bases). This CDR3 is built from 14 residues. Germline assignment: CDR1 SGHAT and CDR2 FQDESV (reference sequence). With 3 bases removed from V and 2 bases from J, the gap between germline ends came to 10 bases.

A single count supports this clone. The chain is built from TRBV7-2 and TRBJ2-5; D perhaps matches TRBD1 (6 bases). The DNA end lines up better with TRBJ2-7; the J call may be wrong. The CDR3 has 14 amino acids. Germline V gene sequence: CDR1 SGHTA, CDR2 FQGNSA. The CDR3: CASSSTQGHYEQYF. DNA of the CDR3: TGTGCCAGCAGCTCCACCCAGGGGCACTACGAGCAGTACTTC.

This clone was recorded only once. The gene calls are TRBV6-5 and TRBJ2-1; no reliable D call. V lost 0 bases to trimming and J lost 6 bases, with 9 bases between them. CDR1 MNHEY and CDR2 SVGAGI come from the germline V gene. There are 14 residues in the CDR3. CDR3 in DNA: TGTGCCAGCAGTTACTCCGGCTATCCCAATGAGCAGTTCTTC. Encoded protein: CASSYSGYPNEQFF.

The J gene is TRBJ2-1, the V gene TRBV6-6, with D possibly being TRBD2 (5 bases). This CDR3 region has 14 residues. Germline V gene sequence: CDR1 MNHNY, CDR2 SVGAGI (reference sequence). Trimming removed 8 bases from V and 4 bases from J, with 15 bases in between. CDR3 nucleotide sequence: TGTGCCAGCCTGTTAGGAGCGGCTTACAATGAGCAGTTCTTC. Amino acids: CASLLGAAYNEQFF.

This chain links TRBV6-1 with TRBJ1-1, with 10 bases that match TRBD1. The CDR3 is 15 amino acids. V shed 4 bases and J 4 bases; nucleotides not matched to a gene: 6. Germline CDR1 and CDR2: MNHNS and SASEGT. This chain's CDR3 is CASSGTGGFGTEAFF. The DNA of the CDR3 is TGTGCCAGCAGTGGGACAGGGGGTTTCGGCACTGAAGCTTTCTTT.

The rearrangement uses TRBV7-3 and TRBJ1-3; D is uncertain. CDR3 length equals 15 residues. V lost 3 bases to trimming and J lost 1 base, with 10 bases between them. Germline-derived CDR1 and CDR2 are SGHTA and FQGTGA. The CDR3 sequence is CASSLDGTSGNTIYF. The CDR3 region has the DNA TGTGCCAGCAGCTTGGACGGCACTTCTGGAAACACCATATATTTT.

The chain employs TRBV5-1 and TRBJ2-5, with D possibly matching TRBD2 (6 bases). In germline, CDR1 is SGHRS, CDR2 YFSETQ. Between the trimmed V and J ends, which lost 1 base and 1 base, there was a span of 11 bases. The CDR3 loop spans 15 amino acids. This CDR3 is CASSLNSGTQETQYF. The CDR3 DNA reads TGCGCCAGCAGCTTGAATAGCGGTACCCAAGAGACCCAGTACTTC. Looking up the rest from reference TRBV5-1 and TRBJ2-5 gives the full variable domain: KAGVTQTPRYLIKTRGQQVTLSCSPISGHRSVSWYQQTPGQGLQFLFEYFSETQRNKGNFPGRFSGRQFSNSRSEMNVSTLELGDSALYLCASSLNSGTQETQYFGPGTRLLVL.

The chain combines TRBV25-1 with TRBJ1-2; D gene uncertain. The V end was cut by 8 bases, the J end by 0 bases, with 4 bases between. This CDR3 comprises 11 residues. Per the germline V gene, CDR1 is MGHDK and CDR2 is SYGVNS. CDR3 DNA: TGTGCCAGCGGCCCTAACTATGGCTACACCTTC. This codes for CASGPNYGYTF.

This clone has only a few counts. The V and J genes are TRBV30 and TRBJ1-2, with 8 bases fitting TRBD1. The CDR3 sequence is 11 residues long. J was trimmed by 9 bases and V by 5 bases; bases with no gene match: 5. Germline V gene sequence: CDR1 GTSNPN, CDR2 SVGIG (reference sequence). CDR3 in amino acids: CAWGQGGSYTF. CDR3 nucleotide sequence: TGTGCCTGGGGACAGGGAGGTAGCTACACCTTC.

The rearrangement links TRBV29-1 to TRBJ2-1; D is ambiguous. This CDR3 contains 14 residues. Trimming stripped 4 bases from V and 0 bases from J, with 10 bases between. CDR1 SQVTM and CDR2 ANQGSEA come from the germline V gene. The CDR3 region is CSVGRGDSYNEQFF. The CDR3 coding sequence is TGCAGCGTTGGGCGCGGAGACTCCTACAATGAGCAGTTCTTC.

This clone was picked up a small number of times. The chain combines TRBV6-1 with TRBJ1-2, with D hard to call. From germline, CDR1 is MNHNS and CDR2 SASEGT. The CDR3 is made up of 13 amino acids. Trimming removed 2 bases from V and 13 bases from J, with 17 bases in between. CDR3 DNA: TGTGCCAGCAGTGAACGGATAGGGAAGAAGTTCACCTTC. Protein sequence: CASSERIGKKFTF.

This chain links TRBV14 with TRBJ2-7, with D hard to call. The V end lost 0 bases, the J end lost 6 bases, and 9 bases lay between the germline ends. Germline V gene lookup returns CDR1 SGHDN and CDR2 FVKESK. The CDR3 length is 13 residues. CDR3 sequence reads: CASSQDITLEQYF. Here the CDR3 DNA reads TGTGCCAGCAGCCAAGATATAACGCTCGAGCAGTACTTC.